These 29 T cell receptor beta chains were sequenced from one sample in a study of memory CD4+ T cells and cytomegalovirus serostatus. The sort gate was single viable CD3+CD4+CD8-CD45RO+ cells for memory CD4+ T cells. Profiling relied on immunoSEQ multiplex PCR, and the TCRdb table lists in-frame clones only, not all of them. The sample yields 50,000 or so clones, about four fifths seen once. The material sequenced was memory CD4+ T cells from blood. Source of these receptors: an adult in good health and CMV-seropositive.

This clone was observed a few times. The CDR3 here is CASATTGDVAAGYTF. The CDR3 DNA reads TGTGCCAGCGCCACTACAGGAGACGTGGCGGCTGGCTACACCTTC. The genes are TRBV28 and TRBJ1-2; D is perhaps TRBD1 (5 bases). Germline assignment: CDR1 MDHEN and CDR2 SYDVKM. This CDR3 comprises 15 residues. The V end lost 8 bases, the J end lost 7 bases, and 23 bases lay between the germline ends.

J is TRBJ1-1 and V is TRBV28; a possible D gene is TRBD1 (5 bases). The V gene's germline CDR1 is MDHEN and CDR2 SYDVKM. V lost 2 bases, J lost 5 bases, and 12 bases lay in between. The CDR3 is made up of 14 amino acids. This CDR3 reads CASSLPLGGTEAFF. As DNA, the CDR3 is TGTGCCAGCAGTTTACCGCTCGGGGGGACTGAAGCTTTCTTT.

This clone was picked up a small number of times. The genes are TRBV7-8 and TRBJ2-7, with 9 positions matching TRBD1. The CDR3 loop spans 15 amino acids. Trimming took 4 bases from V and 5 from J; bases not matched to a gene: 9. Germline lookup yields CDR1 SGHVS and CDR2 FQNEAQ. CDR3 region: CASSSGRGTGNEQYF. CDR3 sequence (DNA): TGTGCCAGCAGCTCGGGCCGTGGGACAGGGAACGAGCAGTACTTC.

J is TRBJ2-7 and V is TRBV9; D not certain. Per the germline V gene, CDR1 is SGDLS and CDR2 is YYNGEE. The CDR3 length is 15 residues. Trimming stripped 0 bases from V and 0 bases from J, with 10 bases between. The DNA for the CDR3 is TGTGCCAGCAGCGTAGGAGTCACCAGCTCCTACGAGCAGTACTTC. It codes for CASSVGVTSSYEQYF. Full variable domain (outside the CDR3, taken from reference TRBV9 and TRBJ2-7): DSGVTQTPKHLITATGQRVTLRCSPRSGDLSVYWYQQSLDQGLQFLIQYYNGEERAKGNILERFSAQQFPDLHSELNLSSLELGDSALYFCASSVGVTSSYEQYFGPGTRLTVT.

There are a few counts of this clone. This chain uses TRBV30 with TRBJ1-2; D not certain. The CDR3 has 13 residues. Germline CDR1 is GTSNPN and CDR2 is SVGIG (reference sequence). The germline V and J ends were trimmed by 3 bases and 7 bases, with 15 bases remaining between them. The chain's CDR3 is CAWSERAPGGYTF. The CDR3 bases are TGTGCCTGGAGCGAGCGAGCCCCGGGTGGCTACACCTTC.

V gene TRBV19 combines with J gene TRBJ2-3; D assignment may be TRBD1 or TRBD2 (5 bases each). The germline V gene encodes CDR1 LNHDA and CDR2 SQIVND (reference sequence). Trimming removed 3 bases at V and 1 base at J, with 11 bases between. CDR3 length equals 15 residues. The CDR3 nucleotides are TGTGCCAGTAGTATCCCAGGGCGGGGCACAGATACGCAGTATTTT. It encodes CASSIPGRGTDTQYF.

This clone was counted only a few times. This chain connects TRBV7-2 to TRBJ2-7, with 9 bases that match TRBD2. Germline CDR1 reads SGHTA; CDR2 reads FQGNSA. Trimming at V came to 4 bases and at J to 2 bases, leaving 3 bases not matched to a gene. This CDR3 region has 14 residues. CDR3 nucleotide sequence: TGTGCCAGCAGCTCCGTAGCGGGGGCCTACGAGCAGTACTTC. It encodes CASSSVAGAYEQYF.

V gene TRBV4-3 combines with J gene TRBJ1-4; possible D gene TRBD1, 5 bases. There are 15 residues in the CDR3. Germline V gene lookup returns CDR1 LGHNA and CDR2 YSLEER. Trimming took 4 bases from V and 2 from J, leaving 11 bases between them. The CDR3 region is CASSPMGQTNEKLFF. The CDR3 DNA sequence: TGCGCCAGCAGCCCCATGGGGCAGACTAATGAAAAACTGTTTTTT.

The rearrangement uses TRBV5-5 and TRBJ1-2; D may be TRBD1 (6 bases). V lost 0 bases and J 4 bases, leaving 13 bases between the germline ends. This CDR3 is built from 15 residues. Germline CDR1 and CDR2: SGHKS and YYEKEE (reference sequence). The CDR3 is CASSLAPGETYGYTF. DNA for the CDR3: TGTGCCAGCAGCTTGGCTCCAGGGGAAACCTATGGCTACACCTTC.

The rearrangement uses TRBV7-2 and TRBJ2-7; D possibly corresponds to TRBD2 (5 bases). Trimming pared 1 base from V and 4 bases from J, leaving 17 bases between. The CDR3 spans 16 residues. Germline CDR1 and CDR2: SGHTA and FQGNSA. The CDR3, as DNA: TGTGCCAGCAGCTTAGGCCCTACTAGTAGGGAATACGAGCAGTACTTC. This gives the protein CASSLGPTSREYEQYF.

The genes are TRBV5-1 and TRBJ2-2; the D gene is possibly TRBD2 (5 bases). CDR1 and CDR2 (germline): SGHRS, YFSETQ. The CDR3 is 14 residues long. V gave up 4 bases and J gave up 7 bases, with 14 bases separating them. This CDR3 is CASSRGGEFGELFF. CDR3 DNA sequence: TGCGCCAGCAGCCGCGGTGGGGAGTTCGGGGAGCTGTTTTTT.

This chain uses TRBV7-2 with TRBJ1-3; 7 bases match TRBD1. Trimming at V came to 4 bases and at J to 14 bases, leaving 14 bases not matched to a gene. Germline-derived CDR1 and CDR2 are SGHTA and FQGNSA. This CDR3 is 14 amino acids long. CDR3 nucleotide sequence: TGTGCCAGCAGCTATCCGGGACAGTCCGTATCTTTATATTTT. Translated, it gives CASSYPGQSVSLYF. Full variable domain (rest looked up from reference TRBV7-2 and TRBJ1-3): GAGVSQSPSNKVTEKGKDVELRCDPISGHTALYWYRQSLGQGLEFLIYFQGNSAPDKSGLPSDRFSAERTGGSVSTLTIQRTQQEDSAVYLCASSYPGQSVSLYFGEGSWLTVV.

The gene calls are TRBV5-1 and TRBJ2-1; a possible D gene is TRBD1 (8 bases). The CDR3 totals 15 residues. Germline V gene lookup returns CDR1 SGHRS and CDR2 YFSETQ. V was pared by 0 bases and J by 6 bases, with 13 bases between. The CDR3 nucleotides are TGCGCCAGCAGCTTGGTACAGGGGGAGGGCAATGAGCAGTTCTTC. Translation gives CASSLVQGEGNEQFF.

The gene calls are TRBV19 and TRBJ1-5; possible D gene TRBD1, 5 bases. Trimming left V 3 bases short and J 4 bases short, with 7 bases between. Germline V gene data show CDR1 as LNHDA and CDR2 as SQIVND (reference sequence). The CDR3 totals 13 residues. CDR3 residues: CASSIRGNQPQHF. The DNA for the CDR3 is TGTGCCAGTAGTATTAGGGGAAATCAGCCCCAGCATTTT.

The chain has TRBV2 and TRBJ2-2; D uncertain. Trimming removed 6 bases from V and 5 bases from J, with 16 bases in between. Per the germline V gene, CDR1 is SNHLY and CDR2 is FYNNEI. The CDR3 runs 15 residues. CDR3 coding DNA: TGTGCCAGCAGGGATAGGGTTGGTAGAACCGGGGAGCTGTTTTTT. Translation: CASRDRVGRTGELFF. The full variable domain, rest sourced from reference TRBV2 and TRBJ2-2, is EPEVTQTPSHQVTQMGQEVILRCVPISNHLYFYWYRQILGQKVEFLVSFYNNEISEKSEIFDDQFSVERPDGSNFTLKIRSTKLEDSAMYFCASRDRVGRTGELFFGEGSRLTVL.

The DNA for the CDR3 is TGTGCCAGCAGCGCCGAAGGGGCCGGTAGGGGCTACACCTTC. Protein sequence: CASSAEGAGRGYTF. This chain connects TRBV7-9 to TRBJ1-2; tentatively, D is TRBD1 (5 bases). Germline V gene lookup returns CDR1 SEHNR and CDR2 FQNEAQ (reference sequence). Trimming stripped 5 bases from V and 8 bases from J, with 18 bases between. This CDR3 is 14 amino acids long.

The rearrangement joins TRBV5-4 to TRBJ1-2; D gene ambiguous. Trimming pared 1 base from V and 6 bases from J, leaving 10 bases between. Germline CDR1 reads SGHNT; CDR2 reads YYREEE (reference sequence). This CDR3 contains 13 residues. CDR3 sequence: CASSLWQAHGYTF. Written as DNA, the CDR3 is TGTGCCAGCAGCTTGTGGCAGGCCCATGGCTACACCTTC. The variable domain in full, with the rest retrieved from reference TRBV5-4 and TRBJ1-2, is ETGVTQSPTHLIKTRGQQVTLRCSSQSGHNTVSWYQQALGQGPQFIFQYYREEENGRGNFPPRFSGLQFPNYSSELNVNALELDDSALYLCASSLWQAHGYTFGSGTRLTVV.

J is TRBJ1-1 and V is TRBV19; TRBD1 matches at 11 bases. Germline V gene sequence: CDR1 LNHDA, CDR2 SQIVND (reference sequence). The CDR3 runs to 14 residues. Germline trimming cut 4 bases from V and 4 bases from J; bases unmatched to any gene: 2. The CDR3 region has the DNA TGTGCCAGTAGTAGGGACAGGGGGTCCACTGAAGCTTTCTTT. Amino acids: CASSRDRGSTEAFF.

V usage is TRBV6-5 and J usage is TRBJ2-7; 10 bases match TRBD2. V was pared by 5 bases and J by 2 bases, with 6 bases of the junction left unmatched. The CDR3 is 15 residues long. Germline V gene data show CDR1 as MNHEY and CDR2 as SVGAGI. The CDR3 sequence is CASSTLAGATYEQYF. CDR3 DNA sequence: TGTGCCAGCAGTACGCTAGCGGGGGCTACCTACGAGCAGTACTTC.

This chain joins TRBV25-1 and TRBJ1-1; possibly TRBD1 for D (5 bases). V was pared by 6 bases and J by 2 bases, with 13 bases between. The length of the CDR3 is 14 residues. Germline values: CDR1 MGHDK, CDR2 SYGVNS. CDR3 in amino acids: CASRRRGGNTEAFF. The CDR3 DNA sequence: TGTGCCAGCAGACGGAGGGGAGGAAACACTGAAGCTTTCTTT.

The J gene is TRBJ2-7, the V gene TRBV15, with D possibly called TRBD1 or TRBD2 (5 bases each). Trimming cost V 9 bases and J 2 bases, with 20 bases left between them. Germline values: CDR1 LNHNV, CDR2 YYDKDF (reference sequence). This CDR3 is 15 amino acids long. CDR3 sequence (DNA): TGTGCCACTCAAGATTTAACGGGACCCCCCTACGAGCAGTACTTC. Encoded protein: CATQDLTGPPYEQYF.

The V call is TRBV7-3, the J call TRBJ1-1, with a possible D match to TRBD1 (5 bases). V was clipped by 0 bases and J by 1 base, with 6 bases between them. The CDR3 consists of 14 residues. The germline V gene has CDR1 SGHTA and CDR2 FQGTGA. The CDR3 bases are TGTGCCAGCAGCTTAACGGGACGGAACACTGAAGCTTTCTTT. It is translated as CASSLTGRNTEAFF.

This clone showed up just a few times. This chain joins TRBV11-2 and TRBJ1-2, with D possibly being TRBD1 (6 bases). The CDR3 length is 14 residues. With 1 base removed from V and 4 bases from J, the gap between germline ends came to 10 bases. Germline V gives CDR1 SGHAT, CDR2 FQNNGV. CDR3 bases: TGTGCCAGCAGCTTAGTGGGAGGGGGCTATGGCTACACCTTC. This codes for CASSLVGGGYGYTF.

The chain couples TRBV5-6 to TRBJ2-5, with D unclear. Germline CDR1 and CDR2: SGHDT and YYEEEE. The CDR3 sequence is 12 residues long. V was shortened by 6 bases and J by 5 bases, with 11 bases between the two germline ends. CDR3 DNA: TGTGCCAGCAATAGGGTTGGCGAGACCCAGTACTTC. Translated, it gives CASNRVGETQYF.

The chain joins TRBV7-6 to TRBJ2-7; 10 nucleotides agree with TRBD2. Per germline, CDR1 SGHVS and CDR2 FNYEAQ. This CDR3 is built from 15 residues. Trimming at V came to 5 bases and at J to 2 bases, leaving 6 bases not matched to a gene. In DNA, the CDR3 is TGTGCCAGCAGCCCTAGCGGGAGTCGACCCTACGAGCAGTACTTC. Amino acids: CASSPSGSRPYEQYF.

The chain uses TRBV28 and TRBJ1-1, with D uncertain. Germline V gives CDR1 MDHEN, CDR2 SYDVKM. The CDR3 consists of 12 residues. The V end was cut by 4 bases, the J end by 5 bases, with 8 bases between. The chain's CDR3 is CASSSRPTEAFF. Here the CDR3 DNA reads TGTGCCAGCAGTTCCCGACCAACTGAAGCTTTCTTT. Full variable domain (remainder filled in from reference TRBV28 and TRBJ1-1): DVKVTQSSRYLVKRTGEKVFLECVQDMDHENMFWYRQDPGLGLRLIYFSYDVKMKEKGDIPEGYSVSREKKERFSLILESASTNQTSMYLCASSSRPTEAFFGQGTRLTVV.

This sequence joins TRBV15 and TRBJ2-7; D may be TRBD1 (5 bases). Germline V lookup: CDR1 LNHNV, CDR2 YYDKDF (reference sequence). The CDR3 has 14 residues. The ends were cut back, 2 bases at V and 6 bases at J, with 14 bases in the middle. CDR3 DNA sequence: TGTGCCACCAGCAGACCAAGGGGTTCCAGCGAGCAGTACTTC. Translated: CATSRPRGSSEQYF.

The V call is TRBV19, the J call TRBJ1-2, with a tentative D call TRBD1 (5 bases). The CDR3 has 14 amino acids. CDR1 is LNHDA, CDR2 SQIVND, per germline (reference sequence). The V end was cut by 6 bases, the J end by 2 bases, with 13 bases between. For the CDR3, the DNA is TGTGCCAGTAGCCCCCACAGGCGGAACTATGGCTACACCTTC. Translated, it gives CASSPHRRNYGYTF. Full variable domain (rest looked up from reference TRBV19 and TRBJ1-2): DGGITQSPKYLFRKEGQNVTLSCEQNLNHDAMYWYRQDPGQGLRLIYYSQIVNDFQKGDIAEGYSVSREKKESFPLTVTSAQKNPTAFYLCASSPHRRNYGYTFGSGTRLTVV.

CDR3 DNA sequence: TGTGCCAGCAGCCGCCCTGGGAGAGGCAATGAGCAGTTCTTC. The encoded protein is CASSRPGRGNEQFF. The chain recombines TRBV13 with TRBJ2-1; D is perhaps TRBD2 (5 bases). Per the germline V gene, CDR1 is PRHDT and CDR2 is FYEKMQ (reference sequence). The CDR3 covers 14 residues. Deletions cut 5 bases from V and 6 bases from J, with 14 bases between.